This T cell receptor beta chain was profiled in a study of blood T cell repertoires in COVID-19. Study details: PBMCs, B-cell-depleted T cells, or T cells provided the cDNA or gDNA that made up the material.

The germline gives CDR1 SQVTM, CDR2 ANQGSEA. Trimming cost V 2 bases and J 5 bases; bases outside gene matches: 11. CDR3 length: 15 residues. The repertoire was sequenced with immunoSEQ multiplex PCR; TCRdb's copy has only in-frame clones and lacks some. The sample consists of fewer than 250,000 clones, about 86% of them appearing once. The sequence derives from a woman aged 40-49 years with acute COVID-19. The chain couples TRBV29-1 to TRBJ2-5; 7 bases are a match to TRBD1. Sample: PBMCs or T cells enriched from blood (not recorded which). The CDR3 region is CSVEQDQGEWETQYF. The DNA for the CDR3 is TGCAGCGTTGAACAGGACCAGGGGGAGTGGGAGACCCAGTACTTC.